The TCR beta chain described here comes from a study of T cells in tuberculosis. After thawing and overnight rest, PBMC were stained with GMM-loaded CD1B tetramer, viability dye and anti-CD3 for sorting. C32 glucose monomycolate from Rhodococcus equi was loaded onto the CD1B tetramers. TCR-alpha and TCR-beta chains were sequenced unpaired. The protocol was immunoSEQ multiplex PCR, while the TCRdb copy is restricted to in-frame clones and leaves out a portion. The sample has around 60,000 clones; about four fifths are singletons. Sequencing was performed on CD1b-GMM tetramer-negative cells sorted from PBMCs. The sequence was collected from an adult woman with latent tuberculosis.

Written as DNA, the CDR3 is TGTGCCAGCAGCCAAGATAGCGCGACAGGATCCGAGCAGTACTTC. It translates to CASSQDSATGSEQYF. This rearrangement joins TRBV4-2 to TRBJ2-7; D perhaps matches TRBD1 (6 bases). CDR3 length: 15 amino acids. V shed 0 bases and J shed 6 bases, with 15 bases lying between them. Germline values: CDR1 LGHNA, CDR2 YNFKEQ.